The 2 T cell receptor beta chains below all came from one sample that was sequenced in a study of T cells of healthy individuals. MiXCR, run by TCRdb on the 5' RACE reads, gives a single entry per CDR3 protein. The data show around 100,000 distinct CDR3 sequences, 15% to 20% seen once. These receptors were taken from a human donor in good health.

This clonotype has only a few counts. The chain uses TRBV5-1 and TRBJ2-5, with D unresolved. This CDR3 has 14 residues. V was pared by 3 bases and J by 1 base, with 10 bases between. Germline V gene lookup returns CDR1 SGHRS and CDR2 YFSETQ. The CDR3 reads CASSSRLTQETQYF. For the CDR3, the DNA is TGCGCCAGCAGCTCCCGGCTCACCCAAGAGACCCAGTACTTC.

This clonotype was observed at least ten times. The gene calls are TRBV7-2 and TRBJ2-3; D gene ambiguous. V shed 1 base and J shed 1 base, with 6 bases lying between them. There are 14 residues in the CDR3. Per germline, CDR1 SGHTA and CDR2 FQGNSA. CDR3 loop: CASSLDWGTDTQYF. The CDR3, as DNA: TGTGCCAGCAGCTTAGATTGGGGCACAGATACGCAGTATTTT.